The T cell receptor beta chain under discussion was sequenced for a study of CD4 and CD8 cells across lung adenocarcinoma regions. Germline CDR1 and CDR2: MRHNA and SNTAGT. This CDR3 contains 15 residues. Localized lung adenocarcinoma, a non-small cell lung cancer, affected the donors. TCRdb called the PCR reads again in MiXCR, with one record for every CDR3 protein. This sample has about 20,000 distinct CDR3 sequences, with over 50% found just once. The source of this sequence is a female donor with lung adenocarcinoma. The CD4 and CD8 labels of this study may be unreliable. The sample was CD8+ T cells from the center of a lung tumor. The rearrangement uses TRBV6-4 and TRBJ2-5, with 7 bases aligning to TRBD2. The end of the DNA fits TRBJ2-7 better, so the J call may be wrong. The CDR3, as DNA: TGTGCCAGCTTGCGGGAGACTCCCTTTCTCTACGAGCAGTACTTC. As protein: CASLRETPFLYEQYF.